Below are 20 T cell receptor beta chains sequenced from a single sample in a study of CD8 T cells in ankylosing spondylitis. MiXCR was run by TCRdb on the 5' RACE reads, yielding one entry per CDR3 protein. This sample has roughly 280,000 distinct CDR3 sequences, with approximately 20% found just once. Material: blood, either unsorted or a sorted T cell fraction (not recorded which). Source of these receptors: a male donor with ankylosing spondylitis or in good health (not recorded which).

This sequence joins TRBV9 and TRBJ2-2; maybe TRBD2 (6 bases). Germline V gives CDR1 SGDLS, CDR2 YYNGEE. Trimming cost V 0 bases and J 1 base, with 13 bases left between them. There are 17 residues in the CDR3. As DNA, the CDR3 is TGTGCCAGCAGCGTAGCTATCGGCGGGATGAACACCGGGGAGCTGTTTTTT. This encodes CASSVAIGGMNTGELFF.

The chain carries TRBV20-1 and TRBJ2-1, with 8 bases identical to TRBD1. V lost 5 bases, J lost 0 bases, and 9 bases stayed unmatched. CDR1 and CDR2 from the germline V gene are DFQATT and SNEGSKA (reference sequence). The CDR3 sequence is 16 residues long. The CDR3 nucleotides are TGCAGTGCTGTACCAGGGGGCCCAAGCTCCTACAATGAGCAGTTCTTC. Residues: CSAVPGGPSSYNEQFF.

This clonotype was counted once. The V call is TRBV20-1, the J call TRBJ2-1; possibly TRBD2 for D (6 bases). Trimming left V 0 bases short and J 5 bases short, with 20 bases between. The CDR3 extends over 17 amino acids. Germline CDR1 reads DFQATT; CDR2 reads SNEGSKA (reference sequence). The CDR3 reads CSARDLTTPGRNNEQFF. The CDR3 coding sequence is TGCAGTGCTAGAGATTTGACGACCCCGGGGAGGAACAATGAGCAGTTCTTC.

V and J are TRBV12-3 or TRBV12-4 and TRBJ2-3, with D maybe TRBD2 (5 bases). The length of the CDR3 is 15 residues. Trimming took 7 bases from V and 2 from J, leaving 16 bases between them. The DNA of the CDR3 is TGTGCCAGCACCTTACATGAGCGGCTCACAGATACGCAGTATTTT. It encodes CASTLHERLTDTQYF.

The chain combines TRBV3-1 with TRBJ2-2; unclear D gene. Germline V gene lookup returns CDR1 LGHDT and CDR2 YNNKEL (reference sequence). V lost 1 base, J lost 2 bases, and 17 bases lay in between. CDR3 length: 18 residues. CDR3 nucleotide sequence: TGTGCCAGCAGCCAAGTGGGCAGGCTCAGGCCAAACACCGGGGAGCTGTTTTTT. Encoded protein: CASSQVGRLRPNTGELFF.

The J gene is TRBJ2-7, the V gene TRBV6-1; 8 bases agree with TRBD2. V shed 6 bases and J 4 bases; nucleotides not matched to a gene: 8. CDR3 length equals 14 residues. Germline CDR1 and CDR2: MNHNS and SASEGT. The CDR3 region has the DNA TGTGCCAGCAGATCAAGCGGGAGTAATTACGAGCAGTACGTC. Residues: CASRSSGSNYEQYV.

V usage is TRBV20-1 and J usage is TRBJ1-6; D is perhaps TRBD1 (5 bases). The germline V gene has CDR1 DFQATT and CDR2 SNEGSKA (reference sequence). Trimming took off 3 bases at V and 9 bases at J, with 18 bases between the two ends. There are 15 residues in the CDR3. The CDR3 DNA follows: TGCAGTGCTAGTGGTTTGGGGGGGAGAAGTTCACCCCTCCACTTT. It codes for CSASGLGGRSSPLHF.

This sequence joins TRBV28 and TRBJ2-5; the D gene is possibly TRBD2 (5 bases). V lost 5 bases to trimming and J lost 5 bases, with 15 bases between them. Looked up from germline, CDR1 is MDHEN and CDR2 is SYDVKM. This CDR3 is built from 14 residues. The CDR3 loop reads CASSPRSAGETQYF. In DNA, the CDR3 is TGTGCCAGCAGTCCCCGAAGCGCGGGTGAGACCCAGTACTTC.

This clonotype was found many times. The genes are TRBV11-2 and TRBJ2-1; 11 nucleotides match TRBD2. After removal of 5 bases from V and 6 bases from J, the junction contained 6 bases not matched to a gene. Germline V gene data show CDR1 as SGHAT and CDR2 as FQNNGV. The CDR3 runs 15 residues. CDR3 bases: TGTGCCAGCAGCCGAGGACTAGCGGGCGTCAATGAGCAGTTCTTC. Protein sequence: CASSRGLAGVNEQFF.

The chain has TRBV27 and TRBJ1-1; the D is unclear. V shed 3 bases and J shed 1 base, with 9 bases lying between them. This CDR3 comprises 14 residues. CDR1 MNHEY and CDR2 SMNVEV come from the germline V gene (reference sequence). In DNA form, the CDR3 reads TGTGCCAGCAGTTTTGGGCTGCCGAACACTGAAGCTTTCTTT. Translated: CASSFGLPNTEAFF.

V gene TRBV5-1 combines with J gene TRBJ1-1; D remains unclear. Germline lookup yields CDR1 SGHRS and CDR2 YFSETQ. CDR3 size: 14 residues. V shed 0 bases and J shed 4 bases, with 10 bases lying between them. DNA of the CDR3: TGCGCCAGCAGCTTGGCCGGGCAACTCACTGAAGCTTTCTTT. The encoded protein is CASSLAGQLTEAFF.

This clonotype came up many times. The chain employs TRBV5-1 and TRBJ2-1, with TRBD2 identical over 12 bases. Unmatched junction bases numbered 3, after V lost 4 bases and J lost 4 bases. The CDR3 is 15 residues long. Per germline, CDR1 SGHRS and CDR2 YFSETQ. The CDR3: CASSQGTSGYNEQFF. In nucleotides, the CDR3 is TGCGCCAGCAGCCAAGGGACTAGCGGGTACAATGAGCAGTTCTTC. Together with reference TRBV5-1 and TRBJ2-1, the CDR3 gives the full variable domain: KAGVTQTPRYLIKTRGQQVTLSCSPISGHRSVSWYQQTPGQGLQFLFEYFSETQRNKGNFPGRFSGRQFSNSRSEMNVSTLELGDSALYLCASSQGTSGYNEQFFGPGTRLTVL.

As to this clonotype: Possible read error: a much larger clone is one base away. The chain carries TRBV9 and TRBJ2-2, with TRBD2 as a possible D gene (6 bases). This CDR3 is 15 amino acids long. Germline V gene data show CDR1 as SGDLS and CDR2 as YYNGEE. As DNA, the CDR3 is TGTGGCAGCAGCGTAGGGACTGAGAACACCGGGGAGCTGTTTTTT. Protein: CGSSVGTENTGELFF. The full variable domain, with the rest looked up from reference TRBV9 and TRBJ2-2, is DSGVTQTPKHLITATGQRVTLRCSPRSGDLSVYWYQQSLDQGLQFLIQYYNGEERAKGNILERFSAQQFPDLHSELNLSSLELGDSALYFCGSSVGTENTGELFFGEGSRLTVL.

The V gene is TRBV6-1, the J gene TRBJ1-1; possible D gene TRBD1, 5 bases. This CDR3 contains 16 residues. Trimming shortened V by 2 bases and J by 1 base, and 14 bases separated the two germline ends. Germline CDR1 is MNHNS and CDR2 is SASEGT. The CDR3 reads CASSEKVDGGNTEAFF. The CDR3 DNA is TGTGCCAGCAGTGAAAAGGTTGATGGGGGGAACACTGAAGCTTTCTTT.

This clonotype showed up many times. This chain connects TRBV20-1 to TRBJ2-3; D is ambiguous. The V and J ends lost 6 bases and 0 bases respectively, with 10 bases between them. This CDR3 region has 13 residues. The V gene's germline CDR1 is DFQATT and CDR2 SNEGSKA (reference sequence). As DNA, the CDR3 is TGCAGTGCGGGCCTCGGGAGCACAGATACGCAGTATTTT. The encoded protein is CSAGLGSTDTQYF.

This clonotype was picked up a small number of times. The gene calls are TRBV21-1 and TRBJ1-4; TRBD1 reflects the table's D call only, with no check against the DNA. TRBV21-1 constitutes a pseudogene. CDR3 length: 16 residues. The CDR3 here is CASSNPSPATNEKLFF. In nucleotides, the CDR3 is TGTGCCAGCAGCAACCCTTCCCCAGCAACTAATGAAAAACTGTTTTTT.

The rearrangement uses TRBV28 and TRBJ1-5; 8 bases are shared with TRBD1. The CDR3 is 12 residues long. Germline values: CDR1 MDHEN, CDR2 SYDVKM. The trim removed 8 bases at V and 10 bases at J, leaving 7 bases unmatched. The CDR3 nucleotides are TGTGCCAGCGATGCCGACAGGGGTCCCCAGCATTTT. Its translation: CASDADRGPQHF. Together with reference TRBV28 and TRBJ1-5, the CDR3 gives the full variable domain: DVKVTQSSRYLVKRTGEKVFLECVQDMDHENMFWYRQDPGLGLRLIYFSYDVKMKEKGDIPEGYSVSREKKERFSLILESASTNQTSMYLCASDADRGPQHFGDGTRLSIL.

The CDR3: CASSQGWGGGVNNEQFF. The DNA of the CDR3 is TGCGCCAGCAGCCAAGGATGGGGCGGGGGGGTCAACAATGAGCAGTTCTTC. V usage is TRBV4-1 and J usage is TRBJ2-1, with TRBD2 matching 9 bases. Germline V CDR1 and CDR2: MGHRA, YSYEKL. The trim removed 1 base at V and 5 bases at J, leaving 9 bases unmatched. The CDR3 sequence is 17 residues long.

The gene calls are TRBV20-1 and TRBJ1-1; 9 nucleotides agree with TRBD1. The CDR3 contains 13 residues. Trimming took 6 bases from V and 5 from J; bases not matched to a gene: 7. Germline lookup yields CDR1 DFQATT and CDR2 SNEGSKA (reference sequence). CDR3 in amino acids: CSAAQGARTEAFF. The CDR3 nucleotides are TGCAGTGCGGCACAGGGGGCGAGAACTGAAGCTTTCTTT.

This clonotype has only a few counts. This chain connects TRBV29-1 to TRBJ2-5; D is perhaps TRBD2 (5 bases). Trimming cost V 3 bases and J 4 bases, with 12 bases left between them. Germline V gene lookup returns CDR1 SQVTM and CDR2 ANQGSEA. This CDR3 has 13 amino acids. In nucleotides, the CDR3 is TGCAGCGTTGATTCGGGGATACGAGAGACCCAGTACTTC. This codes for CSVDSGIRETQYF.